This TCR beta chain was sequenced during a study of tissue T cells after allogeneic stem cell transplantation. To note about this clone: The antigen remains undetermined. Gene names denote mouse genes. The read ends 1 residue shy of where the CDR3 ends; the end is completed using the germline J gene.

Study findings and constraints: Limitations included a small, clinically heterogeneous cohort and limited sampling depth.

The CDR3 runs to 15 residues. Germline CDR1 is KGHTA and CDR2 is FQNQQP. Time point reported: mouse harvest day 7 after allogeneic transplant. Mouse grafts combined 10^7 T-cell-depleted bone marrow cells with 10^6 splenic CD5+ T cells. This mouse GVHD model was MHC-mismatched B6 to BALB/c, profiled day 7 or 14. Profiling relied on immunoSEQ multiplex PCR, and the TCRdb table lists in-frame clones only, not all of them. The sample shows around 9,000 clones, 45% to 50% of them seen only once. The sequence came from a female BALB/c mouse given C57BL/6 T cells with graft-versus-host disease after an allogeneic hematopoietic cell transplant. Specimen: gut tissue. The chain has TRBV23 and TRBJ2-1; the table gives TRBD2 as D, unverified against the DNA. The sequenced part of the CDR3 DNA is TGCTCCAGCAGTCAAAGGGACTGGGGGGTTGCTGAGCAGTTC. Its protein is CSSSQRDWGVAEQF. The full CDR3 protein reads CSSSQRDWGVAEQFF.